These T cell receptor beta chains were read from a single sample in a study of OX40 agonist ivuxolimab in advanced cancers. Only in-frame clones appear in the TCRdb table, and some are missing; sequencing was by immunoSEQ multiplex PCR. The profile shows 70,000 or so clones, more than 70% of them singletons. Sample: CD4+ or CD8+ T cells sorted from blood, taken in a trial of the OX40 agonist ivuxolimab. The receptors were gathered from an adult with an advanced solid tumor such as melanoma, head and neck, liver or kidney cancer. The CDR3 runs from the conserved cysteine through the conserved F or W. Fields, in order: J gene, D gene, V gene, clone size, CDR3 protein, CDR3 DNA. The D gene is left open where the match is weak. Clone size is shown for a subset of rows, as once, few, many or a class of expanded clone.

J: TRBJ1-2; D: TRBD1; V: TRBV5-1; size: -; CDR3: CASSLITGGSGYTF; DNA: TGCGCCAGCAGCTTGATCACAGGGGGCTCTGGCTACACCTTC
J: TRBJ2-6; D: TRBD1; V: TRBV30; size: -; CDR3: CAWRRQGTGANVLTF; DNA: TGTGCCTGGAGGAGACAGGGGACTGGGGCCAACGTCCTGACTTTC
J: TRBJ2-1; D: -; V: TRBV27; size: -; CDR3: CASRADTRSYNEQFF; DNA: TGTGCCAGCAGGGCGGACACCCGCTCCTACAATGAGCAGTTCTTC
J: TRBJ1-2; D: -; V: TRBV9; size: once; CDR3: CASSVGWGLANYGYTF; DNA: TGTGCCAGCAGCGTTGGGTGGGGCTTAGCTAACTATGGCTACACCTTC
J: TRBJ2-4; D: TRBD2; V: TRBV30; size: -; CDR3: CAWSVPSGRAVAKNIQYF; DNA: TGTGCCTGGAGTGTACCCAGCGGGAGGGCGGTAGCCAAAAACATTCAGTACTTC
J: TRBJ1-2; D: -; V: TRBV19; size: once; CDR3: CASSIGPRVDGYTF; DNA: TGTGCCAGTAGTATAGGTCCCAGAGTCGACGGCTACACCTTC
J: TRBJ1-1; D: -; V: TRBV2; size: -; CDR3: CASRRGGAGGTEAFF; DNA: TGTGCCAGCAGGCGGGGGGGGGCGGGAGGCACTGAAGCTTTCTTT
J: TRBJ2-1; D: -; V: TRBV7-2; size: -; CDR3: CASSPYAGANEQFF; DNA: TGTGCCAGCAGCCCTTACGCGGGGGCCAATGAGCAGTTCTTC
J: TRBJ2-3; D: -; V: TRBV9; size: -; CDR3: CASSVREALTDTQYF; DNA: TGTGCCAGCAGCGTCCGGGAAGCCCTCACAGATACGCAGTATTTT
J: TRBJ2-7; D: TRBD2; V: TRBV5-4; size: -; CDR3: CASSTRRGGSYEQYF; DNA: TGTGCCAGCAGCACCCGGCGGGGGGGATCCTACGAGCAGTACTTC